This TCR beta chain was identified in a study of cytomegalovirus exposure and HLA in healthy donors. General study findings and limits: There were some V segments, including TRBV6-2 and TRBV6-3, excluded as indistinguishable.

Germline CDR1 is MDHEN and CDR2 is SYDVKM. The CDR3 length is 13 residues. V lost 6 bases, J lost 6 bases, and 6 bases stayed unmatched. PCR used 60 Vbeta primers and 13 Jbeta primers. Sequencing was performed with immunoSEQ multiplex PCR; in TCRdb, only in-frame clones are kept and a portion is missing. The sample comprises over 150,000 clones, about 63% of which are singletons, and 2.5% to 3% rests with the top ten. Only a few counts were recorded for this clone. Its target is unknown. The chain joins TRBV28 to TRBJ2-7, with 9 nucleotides matching TRBD1. The sequence was collected from a woman in her 40s in good health and CMV-seropositive. Material for sequencing was PBMCs. The DNA for the CDR3 is TGTGCCAGCAGATCACAGGGGGCGGTCGAGCAGTACTTC. This encodes CASRSQGAVEQYF.